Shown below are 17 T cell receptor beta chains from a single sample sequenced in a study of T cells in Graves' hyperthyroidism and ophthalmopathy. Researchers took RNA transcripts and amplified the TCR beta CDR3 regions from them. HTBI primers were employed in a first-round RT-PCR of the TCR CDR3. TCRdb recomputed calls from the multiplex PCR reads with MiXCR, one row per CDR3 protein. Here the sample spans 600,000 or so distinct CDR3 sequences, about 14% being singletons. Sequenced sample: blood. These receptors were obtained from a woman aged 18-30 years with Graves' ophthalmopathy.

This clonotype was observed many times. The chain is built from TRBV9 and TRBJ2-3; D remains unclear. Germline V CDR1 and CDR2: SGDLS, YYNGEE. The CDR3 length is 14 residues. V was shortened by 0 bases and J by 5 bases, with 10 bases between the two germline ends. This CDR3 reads CASSVDGTRDTQYF. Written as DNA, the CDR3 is TGTGCCAGCAGCGTAGACGGCACCAGAGATACGCAGTATTTT.

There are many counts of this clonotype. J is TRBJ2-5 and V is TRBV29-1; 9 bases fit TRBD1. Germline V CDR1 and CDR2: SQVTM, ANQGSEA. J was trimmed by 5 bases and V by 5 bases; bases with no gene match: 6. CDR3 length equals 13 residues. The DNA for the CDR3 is TGCAGCGTTTCGGGACAGGGTGGGGAGACCCAGTACTTC. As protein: CSVSGQGGETQYF.

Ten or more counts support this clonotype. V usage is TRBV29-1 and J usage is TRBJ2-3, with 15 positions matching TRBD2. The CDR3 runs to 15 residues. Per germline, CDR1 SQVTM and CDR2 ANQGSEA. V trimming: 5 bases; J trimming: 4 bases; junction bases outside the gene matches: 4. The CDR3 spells CSVPGLAGGPDTQYF. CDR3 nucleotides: TGCAGCGTTCCGGGACTAGCGGGAGGTCCAGATACGCAGTATTTT.

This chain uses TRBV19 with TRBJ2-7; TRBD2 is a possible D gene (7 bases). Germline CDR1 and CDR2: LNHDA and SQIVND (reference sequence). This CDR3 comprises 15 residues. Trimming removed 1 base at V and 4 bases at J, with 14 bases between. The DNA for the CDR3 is TGTGCCAGTAGTATAGCTTGGGGGGGCGGATACGAGCAGTACTTC. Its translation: CASSIAWGGGYEQYF.

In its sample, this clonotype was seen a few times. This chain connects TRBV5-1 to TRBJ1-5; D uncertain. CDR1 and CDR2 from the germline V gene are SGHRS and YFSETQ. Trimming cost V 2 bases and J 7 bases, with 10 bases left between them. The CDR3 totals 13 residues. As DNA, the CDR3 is TGCGCCAGCAGCTTCGGGAAGACCCAGCCCCAGCATTTT. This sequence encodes CASSFGKTQPQHF.

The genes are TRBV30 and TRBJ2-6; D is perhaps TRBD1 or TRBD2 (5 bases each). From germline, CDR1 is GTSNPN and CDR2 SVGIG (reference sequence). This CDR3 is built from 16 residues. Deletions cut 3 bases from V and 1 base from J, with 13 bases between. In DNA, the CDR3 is TGTGCCTGGAGCTTGGGGGTTGATTCTGGGGCCAACGTCCTGACTTTC. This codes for CAWSLGVDSGANVLTF.

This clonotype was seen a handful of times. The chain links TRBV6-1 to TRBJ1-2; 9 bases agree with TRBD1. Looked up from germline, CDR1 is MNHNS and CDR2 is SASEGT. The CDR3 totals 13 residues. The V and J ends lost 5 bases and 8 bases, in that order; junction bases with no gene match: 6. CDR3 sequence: CASSLGQGRGYTF. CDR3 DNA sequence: TGTGCCAGCAGTCTCGGACAGGGGCGCGGCTACACCTTC.

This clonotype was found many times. For the CDR3, the DNA is TGTGCCAGCAGCCCCGGACTCGCTCGGGACACAGATACGCAGTATTTT. Its protein is CASSPGLARDTDTQYF. The rearrangement joins TRBV7-8 to TRBJ2-3; TRBD2 might be the D (5 bases). The V end was cut by 5 bases, the J end by 2 bases, with 17 bases between. This CDR3 has 16 residues. Germline V lookup: CDR1 SGHVS, CDR2 FQNEAQ.

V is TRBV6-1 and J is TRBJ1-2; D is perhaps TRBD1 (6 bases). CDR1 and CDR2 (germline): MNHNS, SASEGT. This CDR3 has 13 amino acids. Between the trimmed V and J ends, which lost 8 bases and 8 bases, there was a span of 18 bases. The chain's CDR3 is CASRPGQRGGYTF. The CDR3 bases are TGTGCCAGCCGGCCCGGACAGCGGGGCGGCTACACCTTC.

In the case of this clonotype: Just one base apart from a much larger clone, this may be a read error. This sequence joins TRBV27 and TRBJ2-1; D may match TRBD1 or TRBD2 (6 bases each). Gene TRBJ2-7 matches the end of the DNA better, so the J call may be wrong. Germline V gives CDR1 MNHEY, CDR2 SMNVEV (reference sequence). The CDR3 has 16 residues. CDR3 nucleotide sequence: TGTGCCAGCAGTTTCCCGTCGGGGGCCGCCTACAATGAGCAGTACTTC. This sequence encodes CASSFPSGAAYNEQYF.

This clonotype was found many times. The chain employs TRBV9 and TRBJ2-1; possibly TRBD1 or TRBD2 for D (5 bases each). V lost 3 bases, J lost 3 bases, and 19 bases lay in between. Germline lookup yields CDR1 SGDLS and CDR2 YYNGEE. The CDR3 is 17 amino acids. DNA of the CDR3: TGTGCCAGCAGCGCCATCGATCCCGGGACGGTCTACAATGAGCAGTTCTTC. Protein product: CASSAIDPGTVYNEQFF.

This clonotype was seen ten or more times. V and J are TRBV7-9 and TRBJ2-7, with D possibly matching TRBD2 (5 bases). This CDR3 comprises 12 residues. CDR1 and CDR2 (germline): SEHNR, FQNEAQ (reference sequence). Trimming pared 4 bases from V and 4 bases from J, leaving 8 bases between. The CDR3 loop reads CASSSRGYEQYF. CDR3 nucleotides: TGTGCCAGCAGCTCCCGCGGGTACGAGCAGTACTTC.

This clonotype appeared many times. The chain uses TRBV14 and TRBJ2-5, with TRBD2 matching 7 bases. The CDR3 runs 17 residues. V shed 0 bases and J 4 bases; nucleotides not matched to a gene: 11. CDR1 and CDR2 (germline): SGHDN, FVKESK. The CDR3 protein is CASSQERGGSSGETQYF. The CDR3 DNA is TGTGCCAGCAGCCAAGAACGGGGCGGGAGTAGTGGAGAGACCCAGTACTTC.

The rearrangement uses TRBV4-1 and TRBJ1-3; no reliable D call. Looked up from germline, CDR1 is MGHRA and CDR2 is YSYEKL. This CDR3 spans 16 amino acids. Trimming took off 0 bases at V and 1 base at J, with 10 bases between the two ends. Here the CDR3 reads CASSQEFHPSGNTIYF. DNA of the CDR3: TGCGCCAGCAGCCAAGAATTCCACCCATCTGGAAACACCATATATTTT.

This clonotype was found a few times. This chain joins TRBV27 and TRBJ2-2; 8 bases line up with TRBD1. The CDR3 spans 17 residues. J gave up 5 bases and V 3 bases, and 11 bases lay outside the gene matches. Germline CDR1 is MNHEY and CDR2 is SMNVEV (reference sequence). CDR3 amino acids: CASSLRQGAPLTGELFF. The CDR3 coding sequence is TGTGCCAGCAGTTTGCGGCAGGGGGCGCCTTTAACCGGGGAGCTGTTTTTT.

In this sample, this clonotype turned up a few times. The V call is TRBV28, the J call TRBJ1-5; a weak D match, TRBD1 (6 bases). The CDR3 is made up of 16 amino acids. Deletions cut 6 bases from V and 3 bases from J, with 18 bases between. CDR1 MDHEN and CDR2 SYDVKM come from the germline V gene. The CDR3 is CASSRTTGSDNQPQHF. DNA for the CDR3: TGTGCCAGCAGCCGTACGACAGGTTCGGACAATCAGCCCCAGCATTTT.

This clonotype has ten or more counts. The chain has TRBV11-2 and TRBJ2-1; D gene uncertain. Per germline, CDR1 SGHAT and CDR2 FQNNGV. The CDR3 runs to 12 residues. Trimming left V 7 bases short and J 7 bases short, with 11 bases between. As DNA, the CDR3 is TGTGCCAGCAATTCCCCCCCAAATGAGCAGTTCTTC. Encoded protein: CASNSPPNEQFF.